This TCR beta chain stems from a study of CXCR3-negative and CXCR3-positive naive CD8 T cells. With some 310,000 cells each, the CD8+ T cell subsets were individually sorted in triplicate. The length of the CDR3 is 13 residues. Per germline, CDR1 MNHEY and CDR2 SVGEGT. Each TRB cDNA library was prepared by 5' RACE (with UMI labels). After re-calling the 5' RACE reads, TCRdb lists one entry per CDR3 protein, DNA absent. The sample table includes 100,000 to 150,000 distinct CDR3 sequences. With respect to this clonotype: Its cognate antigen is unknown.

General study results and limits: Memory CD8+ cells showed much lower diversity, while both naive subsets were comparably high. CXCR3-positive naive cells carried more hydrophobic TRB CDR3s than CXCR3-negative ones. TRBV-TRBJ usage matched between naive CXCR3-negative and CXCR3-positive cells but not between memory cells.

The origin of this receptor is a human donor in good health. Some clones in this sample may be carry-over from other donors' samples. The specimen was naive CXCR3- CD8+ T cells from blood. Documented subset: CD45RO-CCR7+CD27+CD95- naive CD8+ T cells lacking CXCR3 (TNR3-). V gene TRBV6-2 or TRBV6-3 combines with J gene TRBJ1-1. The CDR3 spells CASSYEENTEAFF.